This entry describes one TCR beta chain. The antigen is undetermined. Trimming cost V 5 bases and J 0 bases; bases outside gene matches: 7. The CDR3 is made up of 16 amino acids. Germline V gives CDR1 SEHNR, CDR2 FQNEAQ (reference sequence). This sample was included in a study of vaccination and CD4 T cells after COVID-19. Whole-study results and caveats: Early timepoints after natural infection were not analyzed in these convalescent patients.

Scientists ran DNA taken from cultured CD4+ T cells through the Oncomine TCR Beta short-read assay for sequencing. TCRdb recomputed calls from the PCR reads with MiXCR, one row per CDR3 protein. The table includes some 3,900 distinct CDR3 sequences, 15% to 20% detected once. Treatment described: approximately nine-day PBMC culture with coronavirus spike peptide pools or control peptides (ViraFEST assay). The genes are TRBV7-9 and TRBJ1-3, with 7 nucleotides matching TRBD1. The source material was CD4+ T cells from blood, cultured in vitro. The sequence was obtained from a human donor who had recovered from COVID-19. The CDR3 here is CASSTGQLHSGNTIYF. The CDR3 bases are TGTGCCAGCAGCACGGGACAGCTCCACTCTGGAAACACCATATATTTT.